This TCR beta chain is from a study of blood T cell repertoires in COVID-19. For the study at large: The origin of the acute and convalescent COVID-19 samples was the United States, Italy and Spain. T cells, B-cell-depleted T cells, or PBMCs supplied cDNA or gDNA.

Authors' analysis steps: Nucleated cell number was recorded as an estimate derived from reference gene primer amplification. Profiling relied on immunoSEQ multiplex PCR, and the TCRdb table lists in-frame clones only, not all of them. That table furnishes V, J and clone size, whereas the DNA furnished D and trimming. This sample has about 210,000 clones, with about four fifths found just once. The CDR3 is made up of 15 amino acids. V shed 2 bases, J shed 4 bases, and the junction held 6 bases outside the gene matches. The germline gives CDR1 SGHRS, CDR2 YFSETQ. This rearrangement joins TRBV5-1 to TRBJ1-2; TRBD1 agrees at 9 bases. The origin of this receptor is a woman between 45 and 60 years old with active or convalescent COVID-19. What was sequenced was peripheral blood. The CDR3 DNA reads TGCGCCAGCAGCTTCTCCGGGACAGGGACCTATGGCTACACCTTC. Translated: CASSFSGTGTYGYTF.